This T cell receptor (beta chain) was recovered during a study of T cell changes during pregnancy in multiple sclerosis. Here immunoSEQ multiplex PCR was the method, and the copy in TCRdb shows in-frame clones only, minus some. The table has 90,000 to 95,000 clones, approximately 94% seen once; the top ten hold 2.2%. This specimen was peripheral blood, taken in the third trimester of pregnancy. This TCR came from a female donor with multiple sclerosis, enrolled in a pregnancy study.

The DNA for the CDR3 is TGTGCCAGCAGTGGGCGAACAGGGGGAGGATACGAGCAGTACTTC. It is translated as CASSGRTGGGYEQYF. V is TRBV2 and J is TRBJ2-7; 8 bases line up with TRBD1. Germline V lookup: CDR1 SNHLY, CDR2 FYNNEI. Trimming removed 4 bases from V and 4 bases from J; junction bases left unmatched: 9. The CDR3 is made up of 15 amino acids.